What follows are 11 T cell receptor beta chains derived from one specimen sequenced in a study of blood T cell repertoires in COVID-19. Method: immunoSEQ multiplex PCR; TCRdb's copy keeps in-frame clones and lacks some. Found here are approximately 260,000 clones, about 90% of them singletons; the top ten hold approximately 2%. What was sequenced was PBMCs or T cells enriched from blood (not recorded which). The origin of the receptors is a woman in her fifties or sixties who had recovered from COVID-19.

The chain links TRBV28 to TRBJ1-2; 9 positions match TRBD1. The germline V gene encodes CDR1 MDHEN and CDR2 SYDVKM. The V segment lost 6 bases and the J segment 4 bases; nucleotides outside the gene matches: 12. This CDR3 comprises 16 residues. The CDR3 region has the DNA TGTGCCAGCAGACCCCGGGACAGGGATTTTTTCTATGGCTACACCTTC. This encodes CASRPRDRDFFYGYTF.

The count of this clone is one. The V gene is TRBV9, the J gene TRBJ2-7; tentatively, D is TRBD1 (6 bases). Germline loops: CDR1 SGDLS, CDR2 YYNGEE. The CDR3 has 15 residues. Deletions cut 3 bases from V and 2 bases from J, with 15 bases between. The CDR3 protein is CASSAQGFFAYEQYF. The CDR3 nucleotides are TGTGCCAGCAGCGCCCAGGGGTTCTTCGCCTACGAGCAGTACTTC.

The chain combines TRBV6-5 with TRBJ2-7; tentatively, D is TRBD1 (5 bases). CDR3 size: 13 residues. Trimming shortened V by 2 bases and J by 0 bases, and 5 bases separated the two germline ends. Germline V gives CDR1 MNHEY, CDR2 SVGAGI. CDR3 protein: CASSYQGSYEQYF. In DNA, the CDR3 is TGTGCCAGCAGTTACCAGGGCTCCTACGAGCAGTACTTC.

The gene calls are TRBV5-5 and TRBJ1-3; 8 bases agree with TRBD1. Germline lookup yields CDR1 SGHKS and CDR2 YYEKEE (reference sequence). V was pared by 2 bases and J by 0 bases, with 4 bases of the junction left unmatched. This CDR3 is 16 amino acids long. CDR3 amino acids: CASSFWDRSSGNTIYF. CDR3 DNA: TGTGCCAGCAGCTTCTGGGACAGGAGCTCTGGAAACACCATATATTTT.

This clone occurred a few times. This chain joins TRBV10-3 and TRBJ1-3; D may be TRBD1 (6 bases). The CDR3 consists of 14 residues. Trimming removed 4 bases at V and 0 bases at J, with 7 bases between. CDR1 and CDR2 (germline): ENHRY, SYGVKD. CDR3 sequence reads: CAISGTVSGNTIYF. CDR3 bases: TGTGCCATCAGTGGGACAGTCTCTGGAAACACCATATATTTT.

CDR3 in DNA: TGTGCCAGCCTGGCCGAGCGGAGCACCGGGGAGCTGTTTTTT. Amino acid sequence: CASLAERSTGELFF. The chain recombines TRBV19 with TRBJ2-2, with D possibly TRBD2 on 5 matching bases. The germline V gene encodes CDR1 LNHDA and CDR2 SQIVND (reference sequence). The CDR3 is 14 amino acids. The V end lost 9 bases, the J end lost 4 bases, and 15 bases lay between the germline ends.

The chain combines TRBV4-1 with TRBJ2-1; 9 bases match TRBD2. The V segment lost 0 bases and the J segment 6 bases; nucleotides outside the gene matches: 9. Per the germline V gene, CDR1 is MGHRA and CDR2 is YSYEKL. This CDR3 has 17 residues. The CDR3 DNA sequence: TGCGCCAGCAGCCAAGAATTAGCGGGGGCCGATACCAATGAGCAGTTCTTC. It encodes CASSQELAGADTNEQFF.

The chain joins TRBV7-2 to TRBJ2-1; no definite D call. Germline CDR1 SGHTA, CDR2 FQGNSA. V gave up 3 bases and J gave up 8 bases, with 5 bases separating them. The CDR3 is made up of 11 amino acids. The CDR3: CASSFIYEQFF. CDR3 in DNA: TGTGCCAGCAGCTTTATCTATGAGCAGTTCTTC.

The rearrangement joins TRBV20-1 to TRBJ2-1; D might be TRBD1 (5 bases). Trimming took off 3 bases at V and 2 bases at J, with 8 bases between the two ends. Germline CDR1 reads DFQATT; CDR2 reads SNEGSKA (reference sequence). The CDR3 runs to 13 residues. In DNA form, the CDR3 reads TGCAGTGCTAGTGGCAGGGCCTACAATGAGCAGTTCTTC. It specifies CSASGRAYNEQFF.

This clone has only a few counts. V and J are TRBV4-1 and TRBJ2-7; 11 positions agree with TRBD2. The CDR3 runs 16 residues. CDR1 is MGHRA and CDR2 is YSYEKL in the germline V gene. Losses at the gene ends were 0 bases for V and 4 bases for J; bases not matched to a gene: 5. CDR3 protein: CASSQDGSGRGYEQYF. The CDR3, as DNA: TGCGCCAGCAGCCAAGATGGTAGCGGGAGGGGGTACGAGCAGTACTTC.

This chain joins TRBV15 and TRBJ1-3, with D perhaps matching TRBD1 (5 bases). The CDR3 is made up of 16 amino acids. Trimming removed 5 bases at V and 1 base at J, with 15 bases between. The V gene's germline CDR1 is LNHNV and CDR2 YYDKDF (reference sequence). CDR3 sequence reads: CATSAPSTASGNTIYF. CDR3 nucleotide sequence: TGTGCCACCAGCGCCCCCTCGACAGCTTCTGGAAACACCATATATTTT.